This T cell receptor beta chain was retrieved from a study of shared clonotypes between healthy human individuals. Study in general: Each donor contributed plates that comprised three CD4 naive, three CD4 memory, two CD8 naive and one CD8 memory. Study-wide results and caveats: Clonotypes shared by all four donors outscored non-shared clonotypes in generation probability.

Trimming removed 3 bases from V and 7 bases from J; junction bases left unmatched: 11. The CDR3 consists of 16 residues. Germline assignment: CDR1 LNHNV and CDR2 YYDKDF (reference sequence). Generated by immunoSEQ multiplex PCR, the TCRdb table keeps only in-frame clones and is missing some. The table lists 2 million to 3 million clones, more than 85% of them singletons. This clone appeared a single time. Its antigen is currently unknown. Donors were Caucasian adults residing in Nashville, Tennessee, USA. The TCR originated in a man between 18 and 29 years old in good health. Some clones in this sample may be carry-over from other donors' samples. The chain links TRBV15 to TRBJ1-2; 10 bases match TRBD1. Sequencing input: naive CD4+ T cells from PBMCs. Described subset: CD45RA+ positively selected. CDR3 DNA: TGTGCCACCAGCAGGGATAGGGACAGGGGAGCATCTGGCTACACCTTC. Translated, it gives CATSRDRDRGASGYTF.